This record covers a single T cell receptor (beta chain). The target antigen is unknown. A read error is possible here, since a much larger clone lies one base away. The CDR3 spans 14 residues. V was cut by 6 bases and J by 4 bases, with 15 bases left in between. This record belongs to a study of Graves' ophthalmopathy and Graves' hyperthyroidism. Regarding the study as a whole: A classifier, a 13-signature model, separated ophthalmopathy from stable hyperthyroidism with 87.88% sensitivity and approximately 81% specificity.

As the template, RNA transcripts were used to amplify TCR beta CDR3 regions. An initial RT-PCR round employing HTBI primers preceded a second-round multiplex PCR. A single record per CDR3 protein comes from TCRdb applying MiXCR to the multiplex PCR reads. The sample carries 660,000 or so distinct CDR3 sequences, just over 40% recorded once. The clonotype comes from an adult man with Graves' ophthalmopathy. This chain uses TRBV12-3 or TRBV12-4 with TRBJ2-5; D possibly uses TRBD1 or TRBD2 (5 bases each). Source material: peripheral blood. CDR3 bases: TGTGCCAGCAGACCCGGGGCCCAACTAGAGACCCAGTACTTC. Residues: CASRPGAQLETQYF.